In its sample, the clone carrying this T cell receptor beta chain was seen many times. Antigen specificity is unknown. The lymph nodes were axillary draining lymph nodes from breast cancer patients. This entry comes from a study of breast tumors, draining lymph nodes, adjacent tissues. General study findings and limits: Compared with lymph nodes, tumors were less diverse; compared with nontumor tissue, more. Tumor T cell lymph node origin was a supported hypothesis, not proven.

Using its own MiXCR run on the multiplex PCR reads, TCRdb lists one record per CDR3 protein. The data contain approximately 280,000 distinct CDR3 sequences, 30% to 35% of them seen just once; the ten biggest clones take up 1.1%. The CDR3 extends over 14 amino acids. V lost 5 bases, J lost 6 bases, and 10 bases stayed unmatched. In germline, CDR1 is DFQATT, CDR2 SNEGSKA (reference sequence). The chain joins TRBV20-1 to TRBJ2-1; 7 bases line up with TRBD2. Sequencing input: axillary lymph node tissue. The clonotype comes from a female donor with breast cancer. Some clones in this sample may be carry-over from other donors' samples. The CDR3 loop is CSAPRLAQGNEQFF. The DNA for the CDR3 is TGCAGTGCTCCCAGACTAGCTCAAGGCAATGAGCAGTTCTTC.